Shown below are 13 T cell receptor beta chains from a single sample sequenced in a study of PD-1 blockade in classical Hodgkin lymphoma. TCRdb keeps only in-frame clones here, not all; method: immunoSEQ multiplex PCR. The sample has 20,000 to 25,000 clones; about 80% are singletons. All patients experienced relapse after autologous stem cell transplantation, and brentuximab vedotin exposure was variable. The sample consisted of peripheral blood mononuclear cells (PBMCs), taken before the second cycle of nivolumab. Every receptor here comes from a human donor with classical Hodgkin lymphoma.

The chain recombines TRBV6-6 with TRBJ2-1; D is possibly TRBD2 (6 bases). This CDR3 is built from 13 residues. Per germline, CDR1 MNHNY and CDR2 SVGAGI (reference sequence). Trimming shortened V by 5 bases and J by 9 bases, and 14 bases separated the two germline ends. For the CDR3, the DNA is TGTGCCAGCAGTCGGGACTCCGAGAGTGAGCAGTTCTTC. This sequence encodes CASSRDSESEQFF.

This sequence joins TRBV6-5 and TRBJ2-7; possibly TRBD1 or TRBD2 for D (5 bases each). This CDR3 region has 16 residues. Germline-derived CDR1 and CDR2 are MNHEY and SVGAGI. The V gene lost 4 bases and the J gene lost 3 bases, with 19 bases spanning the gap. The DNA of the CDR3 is TGTGCCAGCAGTTCCTCATTAGACAGAGCGGACTACGAGCAGTACTTC. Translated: CASSSSLDRADYEQYF.

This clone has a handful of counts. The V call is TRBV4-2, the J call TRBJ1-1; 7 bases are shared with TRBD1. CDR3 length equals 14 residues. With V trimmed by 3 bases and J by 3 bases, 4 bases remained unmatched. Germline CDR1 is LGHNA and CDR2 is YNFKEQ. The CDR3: CASSHEGQYTEAFF. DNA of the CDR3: TGTGCCAGCAGCCACGAGGGACAGTACACTGAAGCTTTCTTT.

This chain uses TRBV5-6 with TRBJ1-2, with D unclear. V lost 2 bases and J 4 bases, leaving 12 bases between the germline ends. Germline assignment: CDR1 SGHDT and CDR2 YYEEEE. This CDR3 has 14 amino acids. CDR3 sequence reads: CASSLRAGSYGYTF. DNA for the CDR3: TGTGCCAGCAGCTTAAGGGCGGGTAGCTATGGCTACACCTTC.

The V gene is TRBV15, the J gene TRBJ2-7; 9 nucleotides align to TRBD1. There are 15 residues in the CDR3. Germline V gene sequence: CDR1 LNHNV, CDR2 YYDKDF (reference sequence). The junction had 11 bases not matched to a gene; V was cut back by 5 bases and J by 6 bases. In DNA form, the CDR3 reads TGTGCCACCAGCCCCCCGGGACAGGGTACTCGCGAGCAGTACTTC. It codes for CATSPPGQGTREQYF.

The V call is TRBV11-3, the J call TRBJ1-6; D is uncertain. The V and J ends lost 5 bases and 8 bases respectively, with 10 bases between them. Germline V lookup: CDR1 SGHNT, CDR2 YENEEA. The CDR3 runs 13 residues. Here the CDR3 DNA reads TGTGCCAGCAGCACGAGGGTGGATTCACCCCTCCACTTT. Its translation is CASSTRVDSPLHF.

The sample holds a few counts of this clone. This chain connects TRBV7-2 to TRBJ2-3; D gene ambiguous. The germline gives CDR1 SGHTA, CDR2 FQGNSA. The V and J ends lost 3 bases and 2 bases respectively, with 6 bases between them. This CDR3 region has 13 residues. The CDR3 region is CASSLGHTDTQYF. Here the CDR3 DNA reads TGTGCCAGCAGCTTGGGCCACACAGATACGCAGTATTTT.

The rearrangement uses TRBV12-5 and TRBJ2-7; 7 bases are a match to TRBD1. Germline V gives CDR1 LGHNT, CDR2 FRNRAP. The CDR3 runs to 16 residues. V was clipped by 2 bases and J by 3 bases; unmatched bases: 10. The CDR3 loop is CASGLTLGQVGYEQYF. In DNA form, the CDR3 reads TGTGCTAGTGGTTTGACTCTCGGACAGGTGGGCTACGAGCAGTACTTC.

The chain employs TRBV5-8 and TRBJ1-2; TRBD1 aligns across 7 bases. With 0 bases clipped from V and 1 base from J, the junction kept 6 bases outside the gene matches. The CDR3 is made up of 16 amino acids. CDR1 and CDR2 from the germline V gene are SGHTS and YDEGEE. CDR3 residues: CASSLEGDRINYGYTF. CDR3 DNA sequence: TGTGCCAGCAGCTTGGAGGGGGACAGAATTAACTATGGCTACACCTTC.

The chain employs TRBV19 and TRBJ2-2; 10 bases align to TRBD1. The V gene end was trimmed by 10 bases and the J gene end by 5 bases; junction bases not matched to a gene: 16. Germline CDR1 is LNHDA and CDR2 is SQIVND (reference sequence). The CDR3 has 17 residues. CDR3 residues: CATRSPGQGIFTGELFF. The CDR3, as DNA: TGTGCCACCAGAAGCCCGGGACAGGGGATTTTTACCGGGGAGCTGTTTTTT.

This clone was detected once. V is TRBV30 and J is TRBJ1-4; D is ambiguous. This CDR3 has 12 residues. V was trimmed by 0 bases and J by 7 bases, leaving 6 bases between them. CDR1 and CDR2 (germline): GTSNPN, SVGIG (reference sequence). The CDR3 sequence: CAWSVRVEKLFF. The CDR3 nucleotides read TGTGCCTGGAGTGTACGGGTTGAAAAACTGTTTTTT.

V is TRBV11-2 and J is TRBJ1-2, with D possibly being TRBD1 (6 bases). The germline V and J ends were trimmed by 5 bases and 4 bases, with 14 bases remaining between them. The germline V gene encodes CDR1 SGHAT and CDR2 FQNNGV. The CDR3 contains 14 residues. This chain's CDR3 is CASSPDGGPYGYTF. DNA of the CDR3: TGTGCCAGCAGCCCCGACGGGGGGCCCTATGGCTACACCTTC.

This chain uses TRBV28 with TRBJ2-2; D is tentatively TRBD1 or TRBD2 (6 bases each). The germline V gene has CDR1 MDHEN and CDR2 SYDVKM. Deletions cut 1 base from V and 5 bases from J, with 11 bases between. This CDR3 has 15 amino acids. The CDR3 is CASSLSTGRTGELFF. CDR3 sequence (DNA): TGTGCCAGCAGTTTATCTACAGGGAGGACCGGGGAGCTGTTTTTT.